This TCR beta chain stems from a study of human T cells and chemical hapten exposure. Turning to the study itself: Small discrepancies in pooled library volume mainly accounted for the varying TCR yields per sample.

The CDR3 is made up of 13 amino acids. CDR1 is DFQATT, CDR2 SNEGSKA, per germline (reference sequence). Between the trimmed V and J ends, which lost 5 bases and 6 bases, there was a span of 11 bases. The study used a library that attached unique molecular identifiers to individual cDNA molecules. In the study's own analysis: There were a median of around 96,000 TCRs per sample, with a range from roughly 20,000 to 750,000. TCRdb reprocessed the RACE reads via MiXCR and lists one record per CDR3 protein. TCRdb, rather than the study authors, made the V and J calls. The sample contains 250,000 or so distinct CDR3 sequences, almost 8% of which appear only once. Time point noted: pre-sensitization, week 0. The treatment denotes: therapeutic diphenylcyclopropenone sensitization with weekly scalp DPC. Total RNA was isolated from whole blood that had not been fractionated.

The sequence derives from a man younger than 35 with alopecia areata. Some clones in this sample may be carry-over from other donors' samples. The starting material was whole blood, obtained in connection with sensitization to the hapten diphenylcyclopropenone (DPC). The chain carries TRBV20-1 and TRBJ1-6, with D uncertain. The CDR3 loop reads CSAWAKLNSPLHF. The CDR3 nucleotides are TGCAGTGCTTGGGCAAAACTTAATTCACCCCTCCACTTT.